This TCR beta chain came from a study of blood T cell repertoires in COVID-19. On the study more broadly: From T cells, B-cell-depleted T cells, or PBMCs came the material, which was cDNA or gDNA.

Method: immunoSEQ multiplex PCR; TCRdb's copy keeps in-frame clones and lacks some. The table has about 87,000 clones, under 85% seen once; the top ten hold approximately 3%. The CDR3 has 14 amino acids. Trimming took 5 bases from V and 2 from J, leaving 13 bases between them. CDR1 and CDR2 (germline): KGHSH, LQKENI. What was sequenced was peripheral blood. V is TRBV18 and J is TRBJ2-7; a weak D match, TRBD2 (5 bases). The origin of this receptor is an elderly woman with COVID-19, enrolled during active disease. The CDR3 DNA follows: TGTGCCAGCTCAGGTGAGCGGCCAACCTACGAGCAGTACTTC. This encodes CASSGERPTYEQYF.